The 28 T cell receptor beta chains presented below share a single source sample, sequenced in a study of a mutant IDH1 vaccine in newly diagnosed glioma. Time point meaning: baseline, week 1 (first vaccination visit). Treatment reported: pre-vaccination baseline after standard-of-care therapy. Libraries were prepared by immunoSEQ multiplex PCR; TCRdb keeps only in-frame clonotypes and omits some of them. The sample gives some 59,000 clones, about 82% of which show up once; 15% to 25% is in the top ten. The input for sequencing was PBMCs, taken from a glioma patient treated with radiotherapy, temozolomide or both. These receptors all stem from a young man with glioma.

This chain links TRBV7-2 with TRBJ2-7, with TRBD2 matching over 7 bases. CDR3 length: 16 amino acids. Germline V gene data show CDR1 as SGHTA and CDR2 as FQGNSA. Losses at the gene ends were 0 bases for V and 2 bases for J; bases not matched to a gene: 7. The CDR3 spells CASSLASSGLAYEQYF. The CDR3 bases are TGTGCCAGCAGCTTAGCGAGTAGCGGGTTAGCCTACGAGCAGTACTTC.

The gene calls are TRBV6-6 and TRBJ1-1; 8 bases map to TRBD1. Germline V gives CDR1 MNHNY, CDR2 SVGAGI (reference sequence). Germline trimming cut 2 bases from V and 4 bases from J; bases unmatched to any gene: 6. This CDR3 contains 15 residues. Here the CDR3 DNA reads TGTGCCAGCAGTTACCTCCTGACAGGGGCCACTGAAGCTTTCTTT. This gives the protein CASSYLLTGATEAFF.

V and J are TRBV7-3 and TRBJ2-2, with no clear D. CDR1 is SGHTA and CDR2 is FQGTGA in the germline V gene. V dropped 5 bases and J dropped 6 bases, with 10 bases sitting between them. The CDR3 extends over 13 amino acids. CDR3 coding DNA: TGTGCCAGCAGCCCTACTGGTCCCGGGGAGCTGTTTTTT. Its translation: CASSPTGPGELFF.

V is TRBV2 and J is TRBJ1-5; 8 bases match TRBD1. There are 19 residues in the CDR3. Germline V CDR1 and CDR2: SNHLY, FYNNEI. V lost 4 bases, J lost 2 bases, and 16 bases stayed unmatched. The CDR3 loop is CASSGLGQGAPGGNQPQHF. CDR3 bases: TGTGCCAGCAGTGGTTTAGGCCAGGGGGCCCCTGGCGGCAATCAGCCCCAGCATTTT. Based on the CDR3 plus reference TRBV2 and TRBJ1-5, the full variable domain is EPEVTQTPSHQVTQMGQEVILRCVPISNHLYFYWYRQILGQKVEFLVSFYNNEISEKSEIFDDQFSVERPDGSNFTLKIRSTKLEDSAMYFCASSGLGQGAPGGNQPQHFGDGTRLSIL.

The rearrangement uses TRBV5-4 and TRBJ1-2; D remains ambiguous. Trimming removed 4 bases at V and 5 bases at J, with 21 bases between. CDR3 length equals 16 residues. Germline loops: CDR1 SGHNT, CDR2 YYREEE (reference sequence). This CDR3 is CASSMDPTTAGYGYTF. The DNA of the CDR3 is TGTGCCAGCAGCATGGATCCAACAACGGCGGGATATGGCTACACCTTC.

The gene calls are TRBV7-9 and TRBJ1-1; D is possibly TRBD1 (5 bases). Trimming left V 7 bases short and J 4 bases short, with 13 bases between. Germline lookup yields CDR1 SEHNR and CDR2 FQNEAQ (reference sequence). This CDR3 contains 13 residues. The CDR3 sequence is CASNPPGGTEAFF. The CDR3 DNA follows: TGTGCCAGCAATCCCCCCGGGGGCACTGAAGCTTTCTTT.

The chain recombines TRBV2 with TRBJ2-7; perhaps TRBD1 as D (5 bases). The length of the CDR3 is 13 residues. CDR1 and CDR2 (germline): SNHLY, FYNNEI. The germline V and J ends were trimmed by 6 bases and 2 bases, with 11 bases remaining between them. Here the CDR3 reads CASRAQGPYEQYF. The CDR3 DNA reads TGTGCCAGCAGGGCCCAGGGTCCCTACGAGCAGTACTTC.

The V gene is TRBV2, the J gene TRBJ1-4; 7 bases are shared with TRBD1. V was pared by 5 bases and J by 8 bases, with 11 bases of the junction left unmatched. In germline, CDR1 is SNHLY, CDR2 FYNNEI. The CDR3 spans 15 residues. CDR3 sequence (DNA): TGTGCCAGCAGTCTAGGGGACAGCCGACTCGAAAAACTGTTTTTT. Its protein product is CASSLGDSRLEKLFF.

V gene TRBV6-5 combines with J gene TRBJ1-1, with D hard to call. This CDR3 is 13 amino acids long. The germline V gene encodes CDR1 MNHEY and CDR2 SVGAGI. The V and J ends lost 3 bases and 4 bases respectively, with 9 bases between them. This CDR3 is CASSYASGTEAFF. As DNA, the CDR3 is TGTGCCAGCAGTTATGCGTCAGGCACTGAAGCTTTCTTT.

The chain couples TRBV9 to TRBJ2-3; D call uncertain. Germline V CDR1 and CDR2: SGDLS, YYNGEE. The V end lost 3 bases, the J end lost 7 bases, and 12 bases lay between the germline ends. The CDR3 length is 13 residues. CDR3 DNA: TGTGCCAGCAGCGGCCCTCCCCGCCATACGCAGTATTTT. Translating gives CASSGPPRHTQYF.

This clone appeared a few times. The rearrangement uses TRBV7-2 and TRBJ2-7; 8 positions match TRBD2. J lost 4 bases, V lost 8 bases, and 10 bases had no gene match. Germline loops: CDR1 SGHTA, CDR2 FQGNSA. The CDR3 sequence is 14 residues long. The CDR3 nucleotides read TGTGCCAGCTTAGCGGGGCCCCCCGGGTACGAGCAGTACTTC. Amino acid sequence: CASLAGPPGYEQYF.

J is TRBJ1-4 and V is TRBV5-1, with 9 bases fitting TRBD1. CDR3 length: 16 residues. Germline assignment: CDR1 SGHRS and CDR2 YFSETQ. V was pared by 0 bases and J by 8 bases, with 8 bases of the junction left unmatched. CDR3 nucleotides: TGCGCCAGCAGCTTGGGTAGGGGACAGGGTGGCGAAAAACTGTTTTTT. The encoded protein is CASSLGRGQGGEKLFF.

This clone was detected only a few times. The chain is built from TRBV6-5 and TRBJ1-6; D is uncertain. CDR3 size: 14 residues. The germline V gene encodes CDR1 MNHEY and CDR2 SVGAGI. The germline V and J ends were trimmed by 5 bases and 5 bases, with 10 bases remaining between them. This CDR3 reads CASSRSGNNSPLHF. DNA for the CDR3: TGTGCCAGCAGTCGATCGGGGAATAATTCACCCCTCCACTTT.

J is TRBJ1-1 and V is TRBV5-4, with D uncertain. Germline CDR1 reads SGHNT; CDR2 reads YYREEE (reference sequence). This CDR3 has 13 amino acids. The V end lost 1 base, the J end lost 2 bases, and 6 bases lay between the germline ends. DNA for the CDR3: TGTGCCAGCAGCTTGCCAGGCAACACTGAAGCTTTCTTT. Its translation: CASSLPGNTEAFF.

The rearrangement links TRBV2 to TRBJ1-2; D remains ambiguous. Germline-derived CDR1 and CDR2 are SNHLY and FYNNEI. The CDR3 covers 15 residues. Trimming stripped 6 bases from V and 0 bases from J, with 14 bases between. CDR3 sequence (DNA): TGTGCCAGCAGGGGAGAACAGAAAACTAACTATGGCTACACCTTC. It encodes CASRGEQKTNYGYTF. Combining the CDR3 with reference TRBV2 and TRBJ1-2 gives the whole variable domain EPEVTQTPSHQVTQMGQEVILRCVPISNHLYFYWYRQILGQKVEFLVSFYNNEISEKSEIFDDQFSVERPDGSNFTLKIRSTKLEDSAMYFCASRGEQKTNYGYTFGSGTRLTVV.

The V gene is TRBV5-6, the J gene TRBJ1-1, with a weak D call TRBD1 (5 bases). The germline CDR1 and CDR2 sequences are SGHDT and YYEEEE. The ends were cut back, 4 bases at V and 1 base at J, with 14 bases in the middle. This CDR3 spans 15 amino acids. CDR3 sequence: CASSNRDGPNTEAFF. The CDR3 coding sequence is TGTGCCAGCAGCAATCGGGACGGACCGAACACTGAAGCTTTCTTT.

The chain has TRBV29-1 and TRBJ2-7; TRBD1 or TRBD2 may be the D gene (5 bases each). V lost 6 bases to trimming and J lost 0 bases, with 9 bases between them. Germline CDR1 reads SQVTM; CDR2 reads ANQGSEA. There are 12 residues in the CDR3. The CDR3 nucleotides read TGCAGCGTCGGGACGGTCTCCTACGAGCAGTACTTC. This gives the protein CSVGTVSYEQYF.

V is TRBV7-9 and J is TRBJ2-1; D not certain. The germline V and J ends were trimmed by 5 bases and 16 bases, with 18 bases remaining between them. The CDR3 extends over 12 amino acids. The germline V gene has CDR1 SEHNR and CDR2 FQNEAQ (reference sequence). For the CDR3, the DNA is TGTGCCAGCAGCCCCCCCGACCCCTTTCAATTCTTC. Its protein product is CASSPPDPFQFF.

The CDR3 here is CASRGQGGIQPQHF. The CDR3 DNA is TGTGCCAGCAGGGGACAGGGTGGAATTCAGCCCCAGCATTTT. This sequence joins TRBV6-6 and TRBJ1-5, with 9 positions matching TRBD1. Per the germline V gene, CDR1 is MNHNY and CDR2 is SVGAGI (reference sequence). V lost 6 bases and J lost 6; bases outside the gene matches: 6. This CDR3 contains 14 residues.

Only a few counts were recorded for this clone. This chain connects TRBV7-6 to TRBJ2-5, with D maybe TRBD1 (6 bases). CDR3 length: 11 amino acids. Per germline, CDR1 SGHVS and CDR2 FNYEAQ. V was pared by 5 bases and J by 5 bases, with 6 bases between. The CDR3 here is CASSQGETQYF. CDR3 bases: TGTGCCAGCAGCCAGGGGGAGACCCAGTACTTC.

This chain joins TRBV5-8 and TRBJ1-1; 7 bases line up with TRBD1. V gave up 8 bases and J gave up 1 base; unmatched junction bases: 5. Germline V gene data show CDR1 as SGHTS and CDR2 as YDEGEE. This CDR3 has 13 residues. In DNA, the CDR3 is TGTGCCAGTATGGGACAGACGAACACTGAAGCTTTCTTT. This translates into CASMGQTNTEAFF.

J is TRBJ1-1 and V is TRBV9; D unclear. Germline V gives CDR1 SGDLS, CDR2 YYNGEE. The CDR3 is made up of 13 amino acids. The V gene lost 3 bases and the J gene lost 3 bases, with 9 bases spanning the gap. CDR3 nucleotides: TGTGCCAGCAGCGCCGGAAGGTACACTGAAGCTTTCTTT. It encodes CASSAGRYTEAFF.

This chain connects TRBV27 to TRBJ2-2; D is ambiguous. The CDR3 extends over 12 amino acids. Germline V gene sequence: CDR1 MNHEY, CDR2 SMNVEV (reference sequence). Trimming removed 6 bases from V and 6 bases from J, with 8 bases in between. CDR3 loop: CASRGLAGELFF. CDR3 nucleotides: TGTGCCAGCAGAGGTTTGGCCGGGGAGCTGTTTTTT.

The chain couples TRBV2 to TRBJ1-5, with 7 bases lining up with TRBD1. The germline CDR1 and CDR2 sequences are SNHLY and FYNNEI. Trimming took 6 bases from V and 1 from J; bases not matched to a gene: 0. CDR3 length equals 13 residues. The DNA for the CDR3 is TGTGCCAGCAGACAGGGGAGCAATCAGCCCCAGCATTTT. As protein: CASRQGSNQPQHF.

The gene calls are TRBV30 and TRBJ2-7; TRBD1 agrees at 9 bases. Losses at the gene ends were 7 bases for V and 0 bases for J; bases not matched to a gene: 10. The CDR3 consists of 15 residues. CDR1 is GTSNPN, CDR2 SVGIG, per germline (reference sequence). The CDR3 spells CALTGGMVPSYEQYF. The CDR3 nucleotides are TGTGCCTTGACAGGGGGTATGGTACCCTCCTACGAGCAGTACTTC. Full variable domain (remainder filled in from reference TRBV30 and TRBJ2-7): SQTIHQWPATLVQPVGSPLSLECTVEGTSNPNLYWYRQAAGRGLQLLFYSVGIGQISSEVPQNLSASRPQDRQFILSSKKLLLSDSGFYLCALTGGMVPSYEQYFGPGTRLTVT.

The chain is built from TRBV2 and TRBJ2-1, with 12 bases lining up with TRBD1. Germline V lookup: CDR1 SNHLY, CDR2 FYNNEI. The CDR3 loop spans 16 amino acids. J was trimmed by 4 bases and V by 5 bases; bases with no gene match: 6. CDR3 amino acids: CASSKGQGAGYNEQFF. The CDR3 nucleotides are TGTGCCAGCAGTAAGGGACAGGGGGCGGGATACAATGAGCAGTTCTTC.

The chain joins TRBV7-2 to TRBJ1-1, with D unclear. Per germline, CDR1 SGHTA and CDR2 FQGNSA. This CDR3 is built from 15 residues. The V end lost 1 base, the J end lost 5 bases, and 14 bases lay between the germline ends. CDR3 nucleotides: TGTGCCAGCAGCTTAGAGCGCGGGTTGGGGACTGAAGCTTTCTTT. It encodes CASSLERGLGTEAFF.

V is TRBV27 and J is TRBJ1-3, with TRBD1 identical over 7 bases. The ends lost 8 bases at V and 0 bases at J; junction bases unmatched: 4. The length of the CDR3 is 14 residues. Germline CDR1 reads MNHEY; CDR2 reads SMNVEV (reference sequence). The CDR3 bases are TGTGCCAGCGGTGACAGGGCCTCTGGAAACACCATATATTTT. Amino acid sequence: CASGDRASGNTIYF.